The rows below give T cell receptor beta chains drawn from one sample of a study of blood T cell repertoires in COVID-19. Libraries were prepared by immunoSEQ multiplex PCR; TCRdb keeps only in-frame clonotypes and omits some of them. The repertoire holds some 270,000 clones, with approximately 84% as singletons. Sequenced input: PBMCs or T cells enriched from blood (not recorded which). Receptors originate from a man aged 50 to 60 who had recovered from COVID-19. Both conserved end residues are part of each CDR3. Fields, in order: clone size, V gene, J gene, D gene, CDR3 DNA, CDR3 protein. The D gene is left open where the match is weak. Size is omitted from some rows. Given values are once, few, many or a class for expanded clones.

>-|TRBV5-3|TRBJ1-2|-
TGTGCCAGAAGCGGCGGGTCCTATGGCTACACCTTC
CARSGGSYGYTF
>-|TRBV7-9|TRBJ1-2|-
TGTGCCAGCAGCTTAGGCCCCGCACAGGCAGGCTTC
CASSLGPAQAGF
>-|TRBV5-1|TRBJ1-6|-
TGCGCCAGCAGCCTTCCGGGAAACAGCCTCAATTCACCCCTCCACTTT
CASSLPGNSLNSPLHF
>-|TRBV19|TRBJ2-1|-
TGTGCCAGTACCCATAGGGGGAGGGCGAATGAGCAGTTCTTC
CASTHRGRANEQFF
>-|TRBV7-3|TRBJ2-1|TRBD2
TGTGCCAGCAGCTTACCCCAGCGGGGGGGCCGAAATGAGCAGTTCTTC
CASSLPQRGGRNEQFF
>-|TRBV4-1|TRBJ2-6|-
TGCGCCAGCAGCCAAGTTGAAATTGCGGCTGGGGCCAACGTCCTGACTTTC
CASSQVEIAAGANVLTF
>-|TRBV6-5|TRBJ2-5|TRBD2
TGTGCCAGCAGGGGGGGACTAGCGGAAGAGACCCAGTACTTC
CASRGGLAEETQYF
>-|TRBV6-2/TRBV6-3|TRBJ2-3|TRBD1
TGTGCCAGCAGTTACGCTCCTTCCGGGACAGGGTCAGATACGCAGTATTTT
CASSYAPSGTGSDTQYF
>few|TRBV5-6|TRBJ1-5|TRBD1
TGTGCCAGCAGCTTGACAGGGGGTGATCAGCCCCAGCATTTT
CASSLTGGDQPQHF
>few|TRBV9|TRBJ1-4|TRBD1
TGTGCCAGCAGCCCACCGACAGGGGGGAATGAAAAACTGTTTTTT
CASSPPTGGNEKLFF
>-|TRBV7-3|TRBJ2-1|-
TGTGCCAGCAGCTTATCTTTCGCGGGGGAGCAGTTCTTC
CASSLSFAGEQFF
>-|TRBV3-1/TRBV3-2|TRBJ1-2|-
TGTGCCAGCAGCCCTAAACAGGGACGGGGCTACACCTTC
CASSPKQGRGYTF
>-|TRBV5-5|TRBJ2-1|-
TGTGCCAGCAGCTCTCAGGGGTCGGGAGGTTACAATGAGCAGTTCTTC
CASSSQGSGGYNEQFF
>-|TRBV5-6|TRBJ2-2|TRBD2
TGTGCCAGCAGCTTGGAGGGCCGGGGAGGGCGGACCGGGGAGCTGTTTTTT
CASSLEGRGGRTGELFF
>-|TRBV28|TRBJ2-1|-
TGTGCCAGCAGTTTATTGTTCGACAATGAGCAGTTCTTC
CASSLLFDNEQFF
>-|TRBV13|TRBJ2-4|-
TGTGCCAGCAGCTCTGCCGGGACAAACCAGTACTTC
CASSSAGTNQYF
>few|TRBV9|TRBJ2-1|-
TGTGCCAGCAGCGCCAGTCCAGGGTCTAATGAGCAGTTCTTC
CASSASPGSNEQFF
>-|TRBV4-1|TRBJ2-5|-
TGCGCCAGCAGCCAAGTTCAGGAGGGCGGGTACCAAGAGACCCAGTACTTC
CASSQVQEGGYQETQYF
>-|TRBV25-1|TRBJ1-4|-
TGTGCCAGCAGTGACGTTCGGCCACCTTCGGGAGAAAAACTGTTTTTT
CASSDVRPPSGEKLFF
>-|TRBV2|TRBJ2-1|-
TGTGCCAGCAGTCGAGTCCGCCCCGAGGATGAGCAGTTCTTC
CASSRVRPEDEQFF
>-|TRBV4-1|TRBJ2-7|TRBD2
TGCGCCAGCAGCCAAGATCTGACTAGCGGGGTCTTCGGGCACTTC
CASSQDLTSGVFGHF
>many|TRBV11-2|TRBJ2-7|-
TGTGCCAGCAGCTTAGGAAGAGCGGATTTGTACGAGCAGTACTTC
CASSLGRADLYEQYF
>-|TRBV7-2|TRBJ1-1|-
TGTGCCAGCAGCTTATGGGAGGGTCGGGAAGCTTTCTTT
CASSLWEGREAFF
>-|TRBV20-1|TRBJ1-1|-
TGCAGTGCTAGTCAGGGGACGAACACTGAAGCTTTCTTT
CSASQGTNTEAFF
>-|TRBV10-1|TRBJ2-4|-
TGCGCCAGCAGTGAGTCCGGGGCTAGCGTAAGCATTCAGTACTTC
CASSESGASVSIQYF
>-|TRBV5-1|TRBJ2-3|TRBD2
TGCGCCAGCAGCTTGGTGGCGGGAGCAGCAGATACGCAGTATTTT
CASSLVAGAADTQYF
>few|TRBV11-2|TRBJ2-7|-
TGTGCCAGCAGCCCCTTATATCATCCGGGCCAAAGACGGGGCGAGCAGTACTTC
CASSPLYHPGQRRGEQYF
>-|TRBV7-2|TRBJ1-5|-
TGTGCCAGCGCCCCATCGGGTTATCAGCCCCAGCATTTT
CASAPSGYQPQHF
>-|TRBV7-9|TRBJ2-5|-
TGTGCCAGCAGCGCCAGGCTTGGGGCCAAACAAGAGACCCAGTACTTC
CASSARLGAKQETQYF
>-|TRBV9|TRBJ2-2|-
TGTGCCAGCAGCGTAGAAATACAGGCGAACACCGGGGAGCTGTTTTTT
CASSVEIQANTGELFF
>-|TRBV29-1|TRBJ2-4|TRBD1
TGCAGCGTTGCCCATAGGACAGGGCCTACCAAAAACATTCAGTACTTC
CSVAHRTGPTKNIQYF
>-|TRBV7-6|TRBJ2-3|TRBD2
TGTGCCAGCAGCCCGGCCGGACTAGGGGCGCAGTATTTT
CASSPAGLGAQYF
>-|TRBV18|TRBJ1-2|-
TGTGCCAGCTCACCGGCAGCTAACTATGGCTACACCTTC
CASSPAANYGYTF
>-|TRBV9|TRBJ1-2|-
TGTGCCAGCAGCTCCAAGACAGGCGTCTATGGCTACACCTTC
CASSSKTGVYGYTF
>-|TRBV18|TRBJ1-6|-
TGTGCCAGCTCACGCTCACAGGGCCTAGATAATTCACCCCTCCACTTT
CASSRSQGLDNSPLHF
>-|TRBV11-3|TRBJ2-3|TRBD2
TGTGCCAGCAGCTTAGGATTGGCGGGGGTGGGAGATACGCAGTATTTT
CASSLGLAGVGDTQYF
>-|TRBV4-1|TRBJ2-4|-
TGCGCCAGCAGCCAAGAGGAGTGGAGGGAGTCATACTTC
CASSQEEWRESYF
>-|TRBV4-1|TRBJ1-4|TRBD1
TGCGCCAGCAGATCCCAGGGACAGATTAATGAAAAACTGTTTTTT
CASRSQGQINEKLFF
>-|TRBV18|TRBJ2-6|-
TGTGCCAGCTCTCGCCCCCACACTGGGGCCAACGTCCTGACTTTC
CASSRPHTGANVLTF
>few|TRBV19|TRBJ1-6|TRBD1
TGTGCCAGTATGGACAGGGTCCAGGATAATTCACCCCTCCACTTT
CASMDRVQDNSPLHF
>-|TRBV9|TRBJ1-3|-
TGTGCCAGCAGCCCTACACAGGGTTCTAGCTCTGGAAACACCATATATTTT
CASSPTQGSSSGNTIYF
>-|TRBV6-2/TRBV6-3|TRBJ2-1|TRBD2
TGTGCCAGCAGTTACCTGGGGCTAGCGGGGAGGAGCTCCTACAATGAGCAGTTCTTC
CASSYLGLAGRSSYNEQFF
>-|TRBV19|TRBJ1-5|TRBD1
TGTGCCACCCGGACAGGGTCAAGCAATCAGCCCCAGCATTTT
CATRTGSSNQPQHF
>-|TRBV18|TRBJ1-1|TRBD1
TGTGCCAGCTCGCAAACAGGGGGTATGGACACTGAAGCTTTCTTT
CASSQTGGMDTEAFF
>-|TRBV11-2|TRBJ1-2|-
TGTGCCAGCAGCTTTGGCGCGGATTATGGCTACACCTTC
CASSFGADYGYTF
>once|TRBV7-2|TRBJ1-1|-
TGTGCCAGCAGCTTGCCGAGAGGAGGCGGTGGCACTGAAGCTTTCTTT
CASSLPRGGGGTEAFF
>-|TRBV18|TRBJ2-1|TRBD2
TGTGCCAGCTCACTGGGACTAGACAATGAGCAGTTCTTC
CASSLGLDNEQFF
>few|TRBV7-9|TRBJ2-7|-
TGTGCCAGCAGCCCCGGCGGCCTACTAGCCAGCTACGAGCAGTACTTC
CASSPGGLLASYEQYF
>-|TRBV3-1/TRBV3-2|TRBJ1-5|-
TGTGCCAGCAGCCCCTCCTCGGGACTTATCAATCAGCCCCAGCATTTT
CASSPSSGLINQPQHF
>-|TRBV1|TRBJ1-5|-
TGCACCAGCAGCCAGGGCGGACAGGTCAATCAGCCCCAGCATTTT
CTSSQGGQVNQPQHF
>-|TRBV15|TRBJ1-5|TRBD1
TGTGCCACCAGCAGGGAAGGGGGCGGGCAGCCCCAGCATTTT
CATSREGGGQPQHF
>-|TRBV27|TRBJ1-1|-
TGTGCCAGCAGTCCCCACAGGGTGATCATGAACACTGAAGCTTTCTTT
CASSPHRVIMNTEAFF
>once|TRBV5-1|TRBJ1-2|TRBD1
TGCGCCAGCAGCCAGGGACAGCCGGCAAAAGGCTACACCTTC
CASSQGQPAKGYTF
>once|TRBV19|TRBJ1-2|-
TGTGCCAGTACCATTTGGGGCAGGGGTCCCTATGGCTACACCTTC
CASTIWGRGPYGYTF
>-|TRBV24-1|TRBJ1-2|-
TGTGCCACCAGCAAAGGGGCAACCGAGTATGGCTACACCTTC
CATSKGATEYGYTF
>-|TRBV6-4|TRBJ2-7|TRBD1
TGTGCCAGCAGTGAGTTTGGGACAGGGGGGCAGTACTTC
CASSEFGTGGQYF
>-|TRBV7-9|TRBJ2-5|-
TGTGCCAGCAGCCTTTCGACCCTGCTCGGGGCCCAGTACTTC
CASSLSTLLGAQYF
>-|TRBV29-1|TRBJ2-7|TRBD1
TGCAGCGTTGGGACAGGGGCCTACGAGCAGTACTTC
CSVGTGAYEQYF